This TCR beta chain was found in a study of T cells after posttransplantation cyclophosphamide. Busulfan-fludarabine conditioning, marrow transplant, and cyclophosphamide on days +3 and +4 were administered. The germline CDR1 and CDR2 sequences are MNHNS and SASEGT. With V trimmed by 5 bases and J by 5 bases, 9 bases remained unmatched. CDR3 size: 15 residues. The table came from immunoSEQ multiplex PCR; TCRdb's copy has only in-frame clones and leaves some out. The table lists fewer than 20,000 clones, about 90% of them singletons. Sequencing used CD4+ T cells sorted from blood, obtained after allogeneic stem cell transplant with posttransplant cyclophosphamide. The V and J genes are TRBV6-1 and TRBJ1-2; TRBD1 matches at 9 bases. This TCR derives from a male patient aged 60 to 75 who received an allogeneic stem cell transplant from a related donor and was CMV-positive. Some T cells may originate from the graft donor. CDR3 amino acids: CASSSRDRDKYGYTF. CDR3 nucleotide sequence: TGTGCCAGCAGTAGCCGGGACAGGGATAAATATGGCTACACCTTC.